Included here is one T cell receptor beta chain sequence, with context. Its antigen specificity is not known. The input lacks base qualities; no much larger clone sits a single base away. This entry belongs to a study of T-cell memory formation after mild COVID-19 (dated by TCRdb to the early 2020s). Study-level background: TCR sequence clusters from the two donors were found to be largely donor specific. The cohort comprised two young, previously healthy adult volunteers, one female and one male. In two donors, T-cell clones that expanded and contracted after mild COVID-19 were tracked by sequencing TCRalpha and TCRbeta repertoires over time.

Ficoll-Paque density gradient centrifugation was the method used to isolate PBMCs. Between the V and J ends, shortened by 4 bases and 0 bases respectively, the junction contains 12 bases. Reading from cysteine to phenylalanine, the CDR3 counts 15 amino acids. Only CDR3 DNA is held: 45 bases, read in frame from base 1. CDR1 is given as SGDLS and CDR2 as YYNGEE, both from the germline V gene. The paper's findings and limits, for the study overall: Clones contracting from day 15 to 85 had balanced CD4/CD8 phenotypes, while a second wave expanding from day 15 to 37 was biased towards CD4+. Only two mild cases were covered in the study, and larger cohorts including severe cases with pre-infection samples were considered necessary. Some responding clones were detected in pre-infection memory, which suggested that pre-existing cross-reactive memory T cells had joined the SARS-CoV-2 response. Whether the second-wave clones peaking on day 37 were SARS-CoV-2 specific was not confirmed. Contracting CD4+ clones appeared mostly in the CM and EM memory subsets, whereas CD8+ clones were enriched in EMRA.

Sequenced on an Illumina NovaSeq 6000. Using 5'RACE with constant-segment primers, TCRalpha and TCRbeta cDNA libraries were constructed, with sample barcodes and unique molecular identifiers added in the process. RNA was extracted from every sample with Trizol reagent. Amplification of the libraries took two PCR steps, and the second step added a second sample barcode plus Illumina TruSeq adapters. The libraries were sequenced on an Illumina NovaSeq using 2 x 150 bp paired-end reads. For the original study's pipeline: With migec v1.2.7, reads were demultiplexed and then collapsed into UMI-guided consensus sequences. Using mixcr v2.1.11, UMI consensuses were aligned to TRA and TRB V and J templates and then assembled into clonotypes. A clonotype was counted as expanded or contracted only if both edgeR and NoisET called the change significant, with noise models trained on biological replicates. For edgeR calls, a false discovery rate-adjusted p below 0.01 and a log2 fold-change threshold of 1 were applied. As an exploratory analysis of dynamics, PCA with hierarchical clustering was applied to max-normalized trajectories of the 1000 most abundant clonotypes. Separately sequenced CD4+ and CD8+ repertoires were used to assign a CD4 or CD8 phenotype to each responding clone. Using fastp at Q25 and MiXCR, TCRdb reprocessed the public reads and kept productive beta chains. One record per CDR3 amino acid sequence lists the most common genes and DNA. Clone size and V and J calls follow TCRdb, not the original study. Across this sample there are some 490,000 distinct CDR3 sequences, with 15% to 20% seen only once. About 12% of the sample is in the top ten clones.

The clonotype comes from an adult woman who had mild COVID-19 (a few samples of this study predate the infection). The sample titles of this study are shuffled in the database, so cell type and time point are left out; the donor was told from shared clones. The sequencing sample was made of PBMCs or a T cell subset sorted from them (not recorded which). The rearrangement joined TRBV9 to TRBJ2-3; TRBD1 might be the D gene, on 6 matching bases. CDR3 protein: CASSQGQTSTDTQYF. The DNA sequence is as follows: TGTGCCAGCAGCCAGGGACAAACTAGCACAGATACGCAGTATTTT.